The sequence of this T cell receptor (beta chain) was determined in a study of shared T cell receptors in the human thymus. CDR3 size: 13 residues. CDR1 is SGHKS, CDR2 YYEKEE, per germline (reference sequence). Deletions cut 4 bases from V and 1 base from J, with 7 bases between. The assay was immunoSEQ multiplex PCR, and TCRdb's table has in-frame clones only and misses some. The sample has hundreds of thousands of clones; around 78% are singletons. These data also featured in a second study, about human thymus T cells. As that study records: Thymic samples were excised during corrective heart operations. Thymic and blood repertoires appeared to display a bias in their usage of V and J genes. Highly overlapping thymic repertoires in unrelated individuals were reported by related research.

The sample consisted of thymocytes. The V call is TRBV5-5, the J call TRBJ2-3; no definite D call. This receptor was obtained from a boy in the first two years of life with a congenital heart defect. As DNA, the CDR3 is TGTGCCAGCAGCCCCCAGGGCACAGATACGCAGTATTTT. Translation gives CASSPQGTDTQYF.